Included here is one T cell receptor beta chain sequence, with context. This receptor's antigen is unknown. No clone much larger than this one lies a single base away; base qualities are absent. This record belongs to a study of blood T cell repertoires in COVID-19 (dated by TCRdb to about 2020). In terms of the full investigation: Samples from collaborators originated in the United States, Italy and Spain and spanned both the acute and convalescent phases of COVID-19. Where available, HLA class I and class II types were obtained from metadata supplied by the sample provider rather than from assay-based typing. Deeply sampled blood TCRbeta repertoires from subjects exposed to, actively infected with, or recovered from COVID-19 were included in the dataset. Nearly every sample came with metadata listing a de-identified subject ID, COVID-19 status, age in years and sex. The material from the prospective study consisted of cDNA or gDNA derived from T cells, B-cell-depleted T cells, or PBMCs. The repertoires were made available in a free public database intended to serve as a resource for research on the immune response to SARS-CoV-2. Samples were obtained from the ongoing ImmuneRACE study (first 160 participants) and from 1,254 subjects provided by 6 global collaborators. General conclusions and limits of the study: Clinical and demographic metadata were provided uncurated, with the amount varying by source and participant.

TCRbeta CDR3 regions were amplified from genomic DNA using the immunoSEQ Assay, a bias-controlled multiplex PCR. In the paper's pipeline: Within the assay, amplification of reference gene primers was used to estimate how many nucleated cells each sample contained. Sequence reads were collapsed and filtered to measure the absolute abundance of every unique TCRbeta CDR3 rearrangement. Productive Simpson clonality was computed per sample as the square root of Simpson's diversity index over productive rearrangements. Not all clones reach the TCRdb copy of this immuneACCESS table, which keeps in-frame sequences only. Checked studies attribute under half of the gap to unresolved V genes and leave the rest unexplained. The V and J calls and clone size are taken from that table; D and trimming were inferred from the DNA. The sample data list roughly 100,000 clones, and about 75% of these were observed just once. The leading ten clones occupy around 19% of the sample.

Its CDR3 holds 14 amino acids, cysteine through phenylalanine. The CDR3 DNA has 42 bases and is translated from base 1. V is trimmed back by 2 bases and J by 3 bases, and the junction contains 3 bases that no gene match accounts for. CDR1 and CDR2, looked up from the germline V gene, are SGHRS and YFSETQ. The collaborating institutions used their own protocols to collect whole blood in K2EDTA tubes. Collaborator samples were shipped for TCRbeta analysis as frozen whole blood, isolated PBMCs, or DNA extracted from either sample type. This receptor was obtained from a woman in her 70s with acute or convalescent COVID-19. The sequenced material came from peripheral blood. This receptor chain uses TRBV5-1 and TRBJ2-7, with 9 junctional bases fitting TRBD1. CDR3 reads: CASSLTGGGYEQYF. The DNA sequence is TGCGCCAGCAGCTTAACAGGGGGCGGCTACGAGCAGTACTTC.